The 18 T cell receptor beta chains below were found in one sample sequenced in a study of graft-versus-host responses after intestinal transplantation. The starting material, graft tissue, was processed to release intraepithelial and lamina propria lymphocytes. Generated by immunoSEQ multiplex PCR, the TCRdb table keeps only in-frame clones and is missing some. The sample has under 8,000 clones, around 72% seen once. This material consisted of ileum tissue, taken 226 days after intestinal transplant. The receptors here all came from a human patient who received an intestinal transplant, so some T cells may come from the graft donor.

The rearrangement links TRBV10-1 to TRBJ2-3; 11 positions match TRBD2. Germline-derived CDR1 and CDR2 are WNHNN and SYGVQD (reference sequence). V shed 6 bases, J shed 5 bases, and the junction held 10 bases outside the gene matches. This CDR3 has 16 amino acids. The CDR3 nucleotides are TGCGCCAGCAGCCCGGATAGCGGGGGGGCGAGAGATACGCAGTATTTT. Protein product: CASSPDSGGARDTQYF.

The rearrangement joins TRBV28 to TRBJ1-4; TRBD1 matches 12 bases. Trimming cost V 3 bases and J 7 bases; bases outside gene matches: 3. This CDR3 comprises 15 residues. Germline assignment: CDR1 MDHEN and CDR2 SYDVKM. The DNA for the CDR3 is TGTGCCAGCAGTTTCCCGGGACAGGGGGCTGAAAAACTGTTTTTT. Translating it yields CASSFPGQGAEKLFF. The whole variable domain, filled in from reference TRBV28 and TRBJ1-4, reads DVKVTQSSRYLVKRTGEKVFLECVQDMDHENMFWYRQDPGLGLRLIYFSYDVKMKEKGDIPEGYSVSREKKERFSLILESASTNQTSMYLCASSFPGQGAEKLFFGSGTQLSVL.

This chain links TRBV28 with TRBJ1-5, with D perhaps matching TRBD1 (5 bases). V shed 1 base and J shed 0 bases, with 13 bases lying between them. From germline, CDR1 is MDHEN and CDR2 SYDVKM. This CDR3 has 17 residues. The CDR3 bases are TGTGCCAGCAGTTTATTTGGGACTTCCCATAGCAATCAGCCCCAGCATTTT. This encodes CASSLFGTSHSNQPQHF.

The CDR3 bases are TGTGCCAGCAACTTGGGAGGGACTCGACAACTAGCGCAGTACGTC. Translated: CASNLGGTRQLAQYV. The chain combines TRBV5-4 with TRBJ2-7; 7 nucleotides agree with TRBD2. Germline CDR1 is SGHNT and CDR2 is YYREEE (reference sequence). The CDR3 runs 15 residues.

This clone came up a few times. The CDR3 spells CASSLEGRQPQHF. CDR3 DNA sequence: TGCGCCAGCAGCTTGGAGGGGAGGCAGCCCCAGCATTTT. The chain couples TRBV5-1 to TRBJ1-5; TRBD1 might be the D (5 bases). Germline loops: CDR1 SGHRS, CDR2 YFSETQ. This CDR3 has 13 amino acids. Trimming left V 0 bases short and J 7 bases short, with 8 bases between.

V and J are TRBV10-2 and TRBJ2-4; weak D call: TRBD2 (5 bases). V shed 2 bases and J shed 0 bases, with 8 bases lying between them. This CDR3 has 15 amino acids. The germline gives CDR1 WSHSY, CDR2 SAAADI. DNA of the CDR3: TGCGCCAGCAGTGAGGGTCGGGGAGCCAAAAACATTCAGTACTTC. Translated: CASSEGRGAKNIQYF.

The chain links TRBV7-2 to TRBJ2-7; 7 nucleotides match TRBD1. The CDR3 spans 14 residues. J gave up 4 bases and V 4 bases, and 7 bases lay outside the gene matches. In germline, CDR1 is SGHTA, CDR2 FQGNSA. The CDR3 bases are TGTGCCAGCAGCTCCCGACAGGGTCGGTACGAGCAGTACTTC. This gives the protein CASSSRQGRYEQYF.

The rearrangement joins TRBV18 to TRBJ2-6; 8 positions agree with TRBD1. CDR1 and CDR2 (germline): KGHSH, LQKENI. The length of the CDR3 is 20 residues. Trimming took 5 bases from V and 3 from J; bases not matched to a gene: 18. This chain's CDR3 is CASSVRRSGQDLLGANVLTF. CDR3 sequence (DNA): TGTGCCAGCTCAGTGCGCCGGTCGGGACAGGACCTCCTTGGGGCCAACGTCCTGACTTTC.

V and J are TRBV6-5 and TRBJ1-2; 9 bases align to TRBD1. CDR1 and CDR2 from the germline V gene are MNHEY and SVGAGI. The CDR3 is made up of 13 amino acids. The junction had 3 bases not matched to a gene; V was cut back by 6 bases and J by 4 bases. This CDR3 is CASRLDRGYGYTF. The CDR3 DNA reads TGTGCCAGCAGGTTGGACAGGGGCTATGGCTACACCTTC.

J is TRBJ2-7 and V is TRBV6-6; 7 bases match TRBD2. Germline lookup yields CDR1 MNHNY and CDR2 SVGAGI (reference sequence). Unmatched junction bases numbered 5, after V lost 7 bases and J lost 5 bases. This CDR3 contains 12 residues. In nucleotides, the CDR3 is TGTGCCAGCACAAAGCGGGATCACGAGCAGTACTTC. Encoded protein: CASTKRDHEQYF.

This chain joins TRBV2 and TRBJ2-7; D unclear. CDR1 is SNHLY, CDR2 FYNNEI, per germline. This CDR3 contains 16 residues. The germline V and J ends were trimmed by 4 bases and 2 bases, with 18 bases remaining between them. CDR3 amino acids: CASSGPLSGLAYEQYF. The CDR3, as DNA: TGTGCCAGCAGTGGACCGCTGTCGGGTCTCGCCTACGAGCAGTACTTC.

This clone was detected a few times. The sample holds other DNA sequences that translate to the same CDR3. The chain carries TRBV4-1 and TRBJ1-1; no clear D. The germline V gene has CDR1 MGHRA and CDR2 YSYEKL. Trimming stripped 1 base from V and 1 base from J, with 7 bases between. This CDR3 region has 14 residues. The CDR3 spells CASSQGARNTEAFF. The CDR3 DNA is TGCGCCAGCAGCCAAGGGGCCAGGAACACTGAAGCTTTCTTT.

This clone has just a few counts. The genes are TRBV13 and TRBJ2-1; 13 nucleotides agree with TRBD2. The V segment lost 3 bases and the J segment 7 bases; nucleotides outside the gene matches: 0. The length of the CDR3 is 14 residues. CDR1 is PRHDT, CDR2 FYEKMQ, per germline (reference sequence). CDR3 in amino acids: CASSLTSGRNEQFF. The CDR3 DNA reads TGTGCCAGCAGCTTGACTAGCGGGAGGAATGAGCAGTTCTTC.

V and J are TRBV28 and TRBJ2-2, with 9 nucleotides matching TRBD1. The CDR3 extends over 15 amino acids. Trimming took 5 bases from V and 5 from J; bases not matched to a gene: 6. From germline, CDR1 is MDHEN and CDR2 SYDVKM. CDR3: CASSLGTGSTGELFF. In DNA, the CDR3 is TGTGCCAGCAGTCTCGGGACAGGGTCTACCGGGGAGCTGTTTTTT.

This rearrangement joins TRBV6-5 to TRBJ2-1; TRBD2 is a possible D gene (5 bases). Between the trimmed V and J ends, which lost 5 bases and 4 bases, there was a span of 15 bases. The CDR3 spans 15 residues. From germline, CDR1 is MNHEY and CDR2 SVGAGI. The CDR3 here is CASSTDSAPYNEQFF. As DNA, the CDR3 is TGTGCCAGCAGTACCGATAGCGCCCCATACAATGAGCAGTTCTTC.

The chain combines TRBV28 with TRBJ2-1; 8 bases align to TRBD1. V dropped 6 bases and J dropped 7; count of bases not matched to a gene: 17. Germline V CDR1 and CDR2: MDHEN, SYDVKM. The CDR3 loop spans 17 amino acids. In nucleotides, the CDR3 is TGTGCCAGCAGGGGGGACAGGAGTCCCAGCGGGTGGAATGAGCAGTTCTTC. Protein sequence: CASRGDRSPSGWNEQFF.

J is TRBJ1-1 and V is TRBV30, with D perhaps TRBD1 (5 bases). Germline V gene sequence: CDR1 GTSNPN, CDR2 SVGIG (reference sequence). The CDR3 is 14 amino acids. Trimming took off 3 bases at V and 0 bases at J, with 11 bases between the two ends. The CDR3 DNA sequence: TGTGCCTGGAGGTTTGACAGCATGAACACTGAAGCTTTCTTT. Encoded protein: CAWRFDSMNTEAFF. Based on the CDR3 plus reference TRBV30 and TRBJ1-1, the full variable domain is SQTIHQWPATLVQPVGSPLSLECTVEGTSNPNLYWYRQAAGRGLQLLFYSVGIGQISSEVPQNLSASRPQDRQFILSSKKLLLSDSGFYLCAWRFDSMNTEAFFGQGTRLTVV.

V and J are TRBV11-3 and TRBJ2-1; D perhaps matches TRBD2 (6 bases). Germline V CDR1 and CDR2: SGHNT, YENEEA. Trimming left V 0 bases short and J 9 bases short, with 12 bases between. The CDR3 is 14 amino acids. The CDR3 coding sequence is TGTGCCAGCAGCTTAGATGGGGCCGGGAGTGAGCAGTTCTTC. This gives the protein CASSLDGAGSEQFF.